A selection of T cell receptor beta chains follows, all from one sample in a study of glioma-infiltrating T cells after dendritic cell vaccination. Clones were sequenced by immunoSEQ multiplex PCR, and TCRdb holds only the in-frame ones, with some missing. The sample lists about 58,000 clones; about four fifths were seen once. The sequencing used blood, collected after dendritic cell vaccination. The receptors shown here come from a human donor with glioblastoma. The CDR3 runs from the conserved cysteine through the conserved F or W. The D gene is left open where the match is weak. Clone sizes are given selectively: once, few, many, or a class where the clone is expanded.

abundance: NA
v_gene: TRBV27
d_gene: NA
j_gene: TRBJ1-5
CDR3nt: TGTGCCAGCAGCCTGAGACAGAACCGATACAATCAGCCCCAGCATTTT
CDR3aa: CASSLRQNRYNQPQHF

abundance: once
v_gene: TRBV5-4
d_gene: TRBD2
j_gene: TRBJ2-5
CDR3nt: TGTGCCAGCAGCTCTGGGACTAGCGGGCCCCAAGAGACCCAGTACTTC
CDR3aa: CASSSGTSGPQETQYF

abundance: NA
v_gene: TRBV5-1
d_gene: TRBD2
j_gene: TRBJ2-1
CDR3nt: TGCGCCAGCAGCCTCACAGGGGCGGGGGGGCTGGATGAGCAGTTCTTC
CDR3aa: CASSLTGAGGLDEQFF

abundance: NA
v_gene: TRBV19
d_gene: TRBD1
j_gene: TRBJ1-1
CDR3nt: TGTGCCAGTAGTATCCGGGACAGGGGGCGAGACACTGAAGCTTTCTTT
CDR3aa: CASSIRDRGRDTEAFF

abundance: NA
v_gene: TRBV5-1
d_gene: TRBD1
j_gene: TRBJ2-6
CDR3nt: TGCGCCAGCAGCTTGGCGGGGACAGTTACCCTCAACTCTGGGGCCAACGTCCTGACTTTC
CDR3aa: CASSLAGTVTLNSGANVLTF

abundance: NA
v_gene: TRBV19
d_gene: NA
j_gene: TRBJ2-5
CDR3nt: TGTGCCAGTACCACACTCGAGGGCGATAGAGAGACCCAGTACTTC
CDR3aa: CASTTLEGDRETQYF

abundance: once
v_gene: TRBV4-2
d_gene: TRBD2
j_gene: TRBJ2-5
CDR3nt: TGTGCCAGCAGCCAAGACCTAGCGGGGGGGCTTATGACCCAGTACTTC
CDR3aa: CASSQDLAGGLMTQYF

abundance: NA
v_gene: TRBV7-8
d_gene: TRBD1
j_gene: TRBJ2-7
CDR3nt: TGTGCCAGCAGCCGAACGGGACAGCCCTACGAGCAGTACTTC
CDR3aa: CASSRTGQPYEQYF

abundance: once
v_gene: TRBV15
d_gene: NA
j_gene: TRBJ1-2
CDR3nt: TGTGCCACCAGCAGAGATCGGGGGGGCGCGAACTATGGCTACACCTTC
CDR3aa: CATSRDRGGANYGYTF

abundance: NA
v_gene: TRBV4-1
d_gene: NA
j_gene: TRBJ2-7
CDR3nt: TGCGCCAGCAGCCATACAATAGCAGTCGACGGGTACGAGCAGTACTTC
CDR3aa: CASSHTIAVDGYEQYF

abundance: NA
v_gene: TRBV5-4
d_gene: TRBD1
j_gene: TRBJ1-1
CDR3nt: TGTGCCAGCAGCTTTCCCACAGGGGCGAACACTGAAGCTTTCTTT
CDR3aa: CASSFPTGANTEAFF

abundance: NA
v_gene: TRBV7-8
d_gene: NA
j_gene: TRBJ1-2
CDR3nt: TGTGCCAGCAGCATGCCGGACAGATTCTATGGCTACACCTTC
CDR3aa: CASSMPDRFYGYTF

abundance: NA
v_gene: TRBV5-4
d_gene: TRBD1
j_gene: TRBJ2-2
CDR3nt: TGTGCCAGCAGCTTACAGGGGGAGGATACCGGGGAGCTGTTTTTT
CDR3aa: CASSLQGEDTGELFF